Sequencing of this T cell receptor (beta chain) was carried out in a study of spatial heterogeneity in lung cancer. This clonotype has more than one count but fewer than ten. TCRdb re-called the 5' RACE reads with MiXCR, one entry per CDR3 protein. The sample includes over 25,000 distinct CDR3 sequences, 7.5% to 10% of them seen just once. As to time point: sample taken at primary tumor resection. Unsorted whole RNA samples from tumor, nontumor lung or frozen PBMC were sequenced. Trimming left V 5 bases short and J 5 bases short, with 12 bases between. Germline loops: CDR1 SGHVS, CDR2 FQNEAQ. This CDR3 has 13 residues.

The origin of this receptor is a female donor with early-stage non-small cell lung cancer. This specimen was PBMCs, taken at surgery. J is TRBJ1-2 and V is TRBV7-8; D remains ambiguous. The CDR3 DNA reads TGTGCCAGCAGCCGAAGTCGGCTTTATGGCTACACCTTC. Its protein product is CASSRSRLYGYTF.